Below, one T cell receptor (beta chain) is given with its context. The table came from immunoSEQ multiplex PCR; TCRdb's copy has only in-frame clones and leaves some out. The table has about 150,000 clones, about 86% seen once; the top ten hold around 3.3%. The germline V and J ends were trimmed by 5 bases and 0 bases, with 14 bases remaining between them. This CDR3 spans 17 amino acids. Per the germline V gene, CDR1 is SGHTA and CDR2 is FQGNSA. These data are taken from a study of blood T cell repertoires in COVID-19. At the level of the study: From T cells, B-cell-depleted T cells, or PBMCs came the material, which was cDNA or gDNA.

This TCR derives from a man between 65 and 85 years old with acute or convalescent COVID-19. The chain employs TRBV7-2 and TRBJ1-6, with a possible D match to TRBD1 (6 bases). Sequencing was done on a sample of peripheral blood. The CDR3: CASSVAGTYSYNSPLHF. CDR3 nucleotide sequence: TGTGCCAGCAGCGTGGCCGGGACATACTCCTATAATTCACCCCTCCACTTT.